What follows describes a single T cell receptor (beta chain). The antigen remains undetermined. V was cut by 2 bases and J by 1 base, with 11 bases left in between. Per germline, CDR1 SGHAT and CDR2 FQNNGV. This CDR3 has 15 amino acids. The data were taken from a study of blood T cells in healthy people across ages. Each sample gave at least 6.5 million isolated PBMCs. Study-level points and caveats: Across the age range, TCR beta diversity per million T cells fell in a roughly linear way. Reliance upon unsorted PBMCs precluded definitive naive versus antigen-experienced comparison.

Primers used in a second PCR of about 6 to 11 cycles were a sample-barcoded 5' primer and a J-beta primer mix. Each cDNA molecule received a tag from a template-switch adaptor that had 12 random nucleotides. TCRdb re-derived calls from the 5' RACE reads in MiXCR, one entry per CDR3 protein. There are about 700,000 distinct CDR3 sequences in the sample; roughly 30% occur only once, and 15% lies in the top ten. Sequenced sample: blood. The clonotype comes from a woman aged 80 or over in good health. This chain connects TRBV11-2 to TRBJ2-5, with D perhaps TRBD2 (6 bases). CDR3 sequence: CASSLHTSLQETQYF. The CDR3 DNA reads TGTGCCAGCAGCTTACATACTAGCCTCCAAGAGACCCAGTACTTC.